This T cell receptor (beta chain) is from a study of T-cell reconstitution after alpha-beta-depleted transplantation in children. It was with unique molecular identifiers that the TCRbeta library was prepared. TCRdb itself ran the PCR reads through MiXCR, one entry per CDR3 protein. The sample includes roughly 300,000 distinct CDR3 sequences, about 9.3% seen only once; the top ten take approximately 2.3%. This clonotype showed up many times. Material: PBMCs from the stem cell graft donor, obtained from the stem cell graft. The source is a human donor who donated a stem cell graft to a child with acute lymphoblastic leukemia.

The chain's CDR3 is CASSITEDTQYF. The CDR3 DNA reads as TGCGCCAGCAGTATCACCGAAGATACGCAGTATTTT. V gene TRBV4-3 combines with J gene TRBJ2-3; unclear D gene. Germline V gene data show CDR1 as LGHNA and CDR2 as YSLEER. Trimming left V 6 bases short and J 5 bases short, with 9 bases between. CDR3 size: 12 residues.